This is a list of T cell receptor beta chains from one sample in a study of vaccination and CD4 T cells after COVID-19. These TCRs are of unknown antigen specificity. MiXCR was run by TCRdb on the PCR reads, yielding one entry per CDR3 protein. The sample lists more than 10,000 distinct CDR3 sequences; 35% to 40% were seen once. Sample: cultured CD4+ T cells from blood. The receptors come from a human donor with COVID-19. Each CDR3 is given with its conserved first and last residue. D genes are given only for firm matches. Only some rows state a clone size, as once, few, many or a class for expanded clones.

cdr3_nt: TGTGCCAGCAGGGACAGATCCCAGCCCCAGCATTTT
cdr3_aa: CASRDRSQPQHF
j_call: TRBJ1-5
v_call: TRBV6-2/TRBV6-3
d_call: NA
clone_size: few

cdr3_nt: TGTGCCAGCAGTTCCTCCCGACAGGGGGCTTTTCAGCCCCAGCATTTT
cdr3_aa: CASSSSRQGAFQPQHF
j_call: TRBJ1-5
v_call: TRBV6-2/TRBV6-3
d_call: TRBD1
clone_size: few

cdr3_nt: TGTGCCAGCAGCTTAGCTCAGCGGAAGTACCAAGAGACCCAGTACTTC
cdr3_aa: CASSLAQRKYQETQYF
j_call: TRBJ2-5
v_call: TRBV11-3
d_call: NA
clone_size: few

cdr3_nt: TGTGCCAGCAGCTCCGGGCCCGGGGCTGAAGCTTTCTTT
cdr3_aa: CASSSGPGAEAFF
j_call: TRBJ1-1
v_call: TRBV7-2
d_call: NA
clone_size: NA

cdr3_nt: TGTGCCAGCACCAAACACCCGAACACTGAAGCTTTCTTT
cdr3_aa: CASTKHPNTEAFF
j_call: TRBJ1-1
v_call: TRBV11-2
d_call: NA
clone_size: few

cdr3_nt: TGTGCCAGCAGCCAAGCTTGGGGACAGGGCTATGGCTACACCTTC
cdr3_aa: CASSQAWGQGYGYTF
j_call: TRBJ1-2
v_call: TRBV14
d_call: TRBD1
clone_size: NA

cdr3_nt: TGTGCCAGCAGTCTGGGACAGGTCGTAGGAGCAGATACGCAGTATTTT
cdr3_aa: CASSLGQVVGADTQYF
j_call: TRBJ2-3
v_call: TRBV6-2/TRBV6-3
d_call: TRBD1
clone_size: NA

cdr3_nt: TGTGCCAGCTCACCAGAACAGGGGAGGGGAGAGACCCAGTACTTC
cdr3_aa: CASSPEQGRGETQYF
j_call: TRBJ2-5
v_call: TRBV18
d_call: NA
clone_size: NA

cdr3_nt: TGTGCCAGCAGCGCCCAGAGGGCTTCACCCCTCCACTTT
cdr3_aa: CASSAQRASPLHF
j_call: TRBJ1-6
v_call: TRBV11-3
d_call: NA
clone_size: NA

cdr3_nt: TGTGCCAGCAGTTTAGGGGGGGGCCGGAACACCGGGGAGCTGTTTTTT
cdr3_aa: CASSLGGGRNTGELFF
j_call: TRBJ2-2
v_call: TRBV12-3/TRBV12-4
d_call: NA
clone_size: NA

cdr3_nt: TGTGCCAGCAGTGAAGCGCCTAGGGGTGGCGGCTACACCTTC
cdr3_aa: CASSEAPRGGGYTF
j_call: TRBJ1-2
v_call: TRBV6-1
d_call: NA
clone_size: once

cdr3_nt: TGTGCCAGCAGATTGGTAGAGACCCAGTACTTC
cdr3_aa: CASRLVETQYF
j_call: TRBJ2-5
v_call: TRBV7-2
d_call: NA
clone_size: NA

cdr3_nt: TGTGCCAGCTCACTTATTAGCACAGATACGCAGTATTTT
cdr3_aa: CASSLISTDTQYF
j_call: TRBJ2-3
v_call: TRBV18
d_call: NA
clone_size: few

cdr3_nt: TGTGCCAGCTCCACGGGGGCAGATACGCAGTATTTT
cdr3_aa: CASSTGADTQYF
j_call: TRBJ2-3
v_call: TRBV6-2/TRBV6-3
d_call: NA
clone_size: few

cdr3_nt: TGTGCCAGCAGTTTGAGCCTAGAACACATTCAGTACTTC
cdr3_aa: CASSLSLEHIQYF
j_call: TRBJ2-4
v_call: TRBV12-3/TRBV12-4
d_call: NA
clone_size: NA

cdr3_nt: TGTGCCAGCAGCTCCACCGGACAAGGAAATCAGCCCCAGCATTTT
cdr3_aa: CASSSTGQGNQPQHF
j_call: TRBJ1-5
v_call: TRBV7-8
d_call: NA
clone_size: few

cdr3_nt: TGTGCCAGCAGCCAGGGGCGAGGGGGAAACACCATATATTTT
cdr3_aa: CASSQGRGGNTIYF
j_call: TRBJ1-3
v_call: TRBV21-1
d_call: NA
clone_size: NA

cdr3_nt: TGTGCCAGTACCGGGACAGGGAGCACAGATACGCAGTATTTT
cdr3_aa: CASTGTGSTDTQYF
j_call: TRBJ2-3
v_call: TRBV7-9
d_call: TRBD1
clone_size: large

cdr3_nt: TGTGCCAGCAGCTTAGATGGTAGCAGGACGGATGAGCAGTTCTTC
cdr3_aa: CASSLDGSRTDEQFF
j_call: TRBJ2-1
v_call: TRBV7-2
d_call: NA
clone_size: NA

cdr3_nt: TGTGCCAGCTCACCCGACGGGACAGGGGCCTATGGCTACACCTTC
cdr3_aa: CASSPDGTGAYGYTF
j_call: TRBJ1-2
v_call: TRBV18
d_call: TRBD1
clone_size: NA

cdr3_nt: TGTGCCAGCAGTTACGGGCTGGGTGGCCACACCTTC
cdr3_aa: CASSYGLGGHTF
j_call: TRBJ1-2
v_call: TRBV6-5
d_call: NA
clone_size: NA

cdr3_nt: TGTGCCAGCAGATTAGGGGGCCGGGGTGAAAAACTGTTTTTT
cdr3_aa: CASRLGGRGEKLFF
j_call: TRBJ1-4
v_call: TRBV6-1
d_call: TRBD1
clone_size: NA

cdr3_nt: TGCGCCAGCAGCGGGGGACTAGCGGGGGGGCTTTATACGCAGTATTTT
cdr3_aa: CASSGGLAGGLYTQYF
j_call: TRBJ2-3
v_call: TRBV5-1
d_call: TRBD2
clone_size: NA

cdr3_nt: TGTGCCAGCAGCATCTTGGCGGGGGGACTCACAGATACGCAGTATTTT
cdr3_aa: CASSILAGGLTDTQYF
j_call: TRBJ2-3
v_call: TRBV7-6
d_call: TRBD2
clone_size: NA

cdr3_nt: TGTGCCAGCAGATTTTCCGGACAGGATCTTGGAAGCCTGTATAATTCACCCCTCCACTTT
cdr3_aa: CASRFSGQDLGSLYNSPLHF
j_call: TRBJ1-6
v_call: TRBV6-2/TRBV6-3
d_call: TRBD1
clone_size: NA

cdr3_nt: TGTGCCAGCACCCGTTCGGGACAGGGGAATTCACCCCTCCACTTT
cdr3_aa: CASTRSGQGNSPLHF
j_call: TRBJ1-6
v_call: TRBV2
d_call: TRBD1
clone_size: NA

cdr3_nt: TGCAGTGCCTACCCAGGGGGAGAGACCCGGTACTTC
cdr3_aa: CSAYPGGETRYF
j_call: TRBJ2-5
v_call: TRBV20-1
d_call: TRBD1
clone_size: NA

cdr3_nt: TGTGCCAGCAGTGAATCGCGCACAGACAATCAGCCCCAGCATTTT
cdr3_aa: CASSESRTDNQPQHF
j_call: TRBJ1-5
v_call: TRBV25-1
d_call: NA
clone_size: few

cdr3_nt: TGTGCCAGCAGTTTCAGTGAAAATCAGCCCCAGCATTTT
cdr3_aa: CASSFSENQPQHF
j_call: TRBJ1-5
v_call: TRBV12-3/TRBV12-4
d_call: NA
clone_size: NA